The sequence of this TCR beta chain was determined in a study of T cell responses to AZD1222 COVID-19 vaccine (dated by TCRdb to the early 2020s). Study-level background: AZD1222 recipients given second doses at about 4 weeks or at about 12 weeks were pooled, since spike-specific TCR depth and breadth were not found to differ between the two schedules. A total of 233 trial participants underwent TCR sequencing, of whom more than 200 had received two doses of AZD1222 and around 25 had received two doses of the MenACWY control vaccine. Trial participants were enrolled by age into 18-55, 56-69 and 70-plus year subgroups, with about 150, 28 and 57 TCR-sequenced participants respectively. The research as a whole found: Only 5 to 7 AZD1222 recipients were SARS-CoV-2 seropositive at baseline, limiting conclusions about previously exposed vaccinees. In the small 56-69-year group, the increase in depth fell short of significance, most likely because of low power. Epitopes outside the regions mutated in the B.1.351 and B.1.1.7 variants were reportedly recognized by nearly half of the unique spike-specific TCRs. The whole spike protein was spanned by vaccine-associated CD4 TCRs, and dominant responses were seen in regions 160-218 and 743-854. Most participants were white British and females outnumbered males, and the authors suggested that clonal diversity may have been underestimated. Because no samples from the day 14 peak response were available, repertoires could be characterized only after the peak T cell response. Spike-specific TCR breadth and depth rose significantly after two AZD1222 doses compared with day 0 and with MenACWY recipients.

Reading the label with the study, this specimen's time point is: baseline before first vaccination. Vaccinee samples were obtained from the UK trials COV001 and COV002, which included a single-blind randomized controlled phase 2/3 trial of AZD1222 (ChAdOx1 nCoV-19) in healthy adults. For TCRbeta chain sequencing, PBMC samples from trial participants were taken at day 0 and at day 28 after the second dose. According to the germline V gene, CDR1 reads SGHRS and CDR2 reads YFSETQ. V loses 0 bases of germline sequence and J loses 1 base, and the interval between the two ends is 7 bases. From cysteine to phenylalanine, the CDR3 is 15 amino acids long. The read is trimmed to its CDR3 DNA, 45 bases read in frame from base 1. Comment on this clone: Its binding antigen is unknown. Nothing much larger sits one base from this clone, and base qualities are not available.

The CDR3 regions of human TCRbeta chains were analyzed by immunosequencing. In the source study's methods: TCRs in the repertoires were matched against a reference library of SARS-CoV-2-specific TCRs that had been generated with the MIRA antigen-specificity platform. Breadth meant the fraction of unique TCRs that were SARS-CoV-2-associated, whereas depth meant the fraction of total T cells that were SARS-CoV-2-associated. Using the MIRA data, every spike-specific TCR was mapped to the spike region that the TCR reacted to and assigned to either a CD4 or a CD8 class. Log10-transformed breadth and depth values were compared by one-way ANOVA with Sidak's multiple comparisons tests. This immuneACCESS table, as held by TCRdb, lists in-frame sequences with V and J called but not all clones. Of the missing ones, under half trace to an unresolved V gene in checked studies; the others have no known cause. That table furnishes V, J and clone size, whereas the DNA furnished D and trimming. The sample has around 190,000 clones on record, about 90% of them singletons. The ten most abundant clones make up 0.49% of the sample.

This specimen consisted of peripheral blood, obtained on day 0 of AZD1222 vaccination. Recombination linked TRBV5-1 to TRBJ2-2, with the D gene uncertain. The receptor was derived from an adult in good health. Here the CDR3 is given as CASSLGGMNTGELFF. The nucleotides are TGCGCCAGCAGCTTGGGGGGAATGAACACCGGGGAGCTGTTTTTT.